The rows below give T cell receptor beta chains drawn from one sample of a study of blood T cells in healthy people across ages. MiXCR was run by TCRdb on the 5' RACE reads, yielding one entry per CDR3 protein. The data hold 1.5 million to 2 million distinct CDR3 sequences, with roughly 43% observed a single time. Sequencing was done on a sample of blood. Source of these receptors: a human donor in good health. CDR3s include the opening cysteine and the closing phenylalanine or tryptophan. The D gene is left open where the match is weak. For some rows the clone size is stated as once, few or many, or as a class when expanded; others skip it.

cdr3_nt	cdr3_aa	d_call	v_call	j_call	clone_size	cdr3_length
TGTGCCAGCAGCCCCGTGAAGTGGGGAGCCTACAATGAGCAGTTCTTC	CASSPVKWGAYNEQFF	NA	TRBV6-5	TRBJ2-1	few	16
TGTGCCAGCAGTGAGTTACTAGCGGGGGACGAGCAGTACTTC	CASSELLAGDEQYF	TRBD2	TRBV2	TRBJ2-7	NA	14
TGTGCCACCAGCGAGAGGGCTAGCGGGTTGGATGAGCAGTTCTTC	CATSERASGLDEQFF	TRBD2	TRBV15	TRBJ2-1	NA	15
TGTGCCAGCAGTGGGGACAGGGATGGCTACACCTTC	CASSGDRDGYTF	TRBD1	TRBV2	TRBJ1-2	NA	12
TGTGCCAGCAGCGCCCAAGGTAGCCCCTACGAGCAGTACTTC	CASSAQGSPYEQYF	NA	TRBV11-3	TRBJ2-7	NA	14
TGTGCCAGCTATACTATGCGGGGGTCCTACGAGCAGTACTTC	CASYTMRGSYEQYF	TRBD2	TRBV28	TRBJ2-7	NA	14
TGCAGTGCTAGGAAGGGTTCGAATACCGGGGAGCTGTTTTTT	CSARKGSNTGELFF	NA	TRBV20-1	TRBJ2-2	few	14
TGTGCCAGCAGTCCAATCACGCCCGGGGCTAACTATGGCTACACCTTC	CASSPITPGANYGYTF	NA	TRBV27	TRBJ1-2	NA	16
TGCAGTGCTAGAGATGGGCCTTCAGGGCGCGGGGGGGGCAATGAGCAGTTCTTC	CSARDGPSGRGGGNEQFF	TRBD2	TRBV20-1	TRBJ2-1	NA	18
TGTGCCAGCAGCCCTCCTCAATTAGGAGAGACCCAGTACTTC	CASSPPQLGETQYF	NA	TRBV12-3/TRBV12-4	TRBJ2-5	NA	14
TGTGCCAGCAGTTTATACGGGAGTGGGGAGACCCAGTACTTC	CASSLYGSGETQYF	NA	TRBV12-3/TRBV12-4	TRBJ2-5	few	14
TGCGCCAGCAGCCAAGAACACAGGGGGCCCTCTAGCTCCTACAATGAGCAGTTCTTC	CASSQEHRGPSSSYNEQFF	TRBD1	TRBV4-3	TRBJ2-1	NA	19
TGTGCCAGTAGTATAGCTACAGACTTCACAGTTTACGAGCAGTACTTC	CASSIATDFTVYEQYF	NA	TRBV19	TRBJ2-7	few	16
TGCAGTGCTAGAGGGCGGGGGGGCTACACAGATACGCAGTATTTT	CSARGRGGYTDTQYF	TRBD2	TRBV20-1	TRBJ2-3	NA	15
TGTGCCAGCAGTGAATCGACAGGGTTCATCTACAAGCAGTACTTC	CASSESTGFIYKQYF	TRBD1	TRBV2	TRBJ2-7	few	15
TGTGCCAGCAGCCAAGAGATCAGCGGGGGGCAAGAGACCCAGTACTTC	CASSQEISGGQETQYF	TRBD2	TRBV4-2	TRBJ2-5	NA	16
TGTGCCTGGAGAGTCCAGGGGGGAACCTACGAGCAGTACTTC	CAWRVQGGTYEQYF	NA	TRBV30	TRBJ2-7	NA	14
TGTGCCAGCAGCCCCGGGGGCGGGGAGACCCAGTACTTC	CASSPGGGETQYF	NA	TRBV18	TRBJ2-5	many	13
TGTGCCAGCAACTTCCTAGCGGGGGGCACAGATACGCAGTATTTT	CASNFLAGGTDTQYF	TRBD2	TRBV7-3	TRBJ2-3	NA	15
TGCGCCAGCAGCCTGCAGCCCCTTGGGGATGAGCAGTTCTTC	CASSLQPLGDEQFF	NA	TRBV5-1	TRBJ2-1	NA	14
TGCGCCAGCAGCCAAGAACCGTCGGGATCCGAGGGGGAAAAACTGTTTTTT	CASSQEPSGSEGEKLFF	NA	TRBV4-3	TRBJ1-4	NA	17
TGCAGCGGGGGGCTAGGGGAGACCCAGTACTTC	CSGGLGETQYF	NA	TRBV29-1	TRBJ2-5	few	11
TGTGCCAGCACGCTGTCTGGACGCTTCTATGGCTACACCTTC	CASTLSGRFYGYTF	NA	TRBV28	TRBJ1-2	few	14
TGTGCCAGCTCACAGGACAGGGCTGACGAGCAGTACTTC	CASSQDRADEQYF	TRBD1	TRBV18	TRBJ2-7	NA	13
TGCAGTGCTAGTATTCGGGCTCAAGAGACCCAGTACTTC	CSASIRAQETQYF	NA	TRBV20-1	TRBJ2-5	few	13
TGCGCCAGCAGCCAAGATATAGGGCAGGGAGGCAATAATTCACCCCTCCACTTT	CASSQDIGQGGNNSPLHF	NA	TRBV4-3	TRBJ1-6	few	18
TGCAGTGCTAGCAGGGGCGCGTCTAATGAAAAACTGTTTTTT	CSASRGASNEKLFF	NA	TRBV20-1	TRBJ1-4	NA	14
TGTGCCAGCAGTTTCAGTGGCAGGGGGCTCAATGAAGCTTTCTTT	CASSFSGRGLNEAFF	TRBD1	TRBV12-3/TRBV12-4	TRBJ1-1	few	15
TGTGCCAGTCCACCACGGGTTAGCAATCAGCCCCAGCATTTT	CASPPRVSNQPQHF	NA	TRBV18	TRBJ1-5	NA	14
TGCGCCAGCAGCTCGACGGAATCAACTAATGAACAACTGTTTTTT	CASSSTESTNEQLFF	NA	TRBV5-1	TRBJ1-4	NA	15
TGCAGTGCTAGAGCTATACAGGGGCCCCAAGAGACCCAGTACTTC	CSARAIQGPQETQYF	TRBD1	TRBV20-1	TRBJ2-5	NA	15
TGTGCCAGCAGCGTCTACCTCCGTTCTCCCGGCAATGAGCAGTTCTTC	CASSVYLRSPGNEQFF	NA	TRBV9	TRBJ2-1	NA	16
TGTGCCAGCAGTGCCCCGATTCGACAGGGCTACAAAAACATTCAGTACTTC	CASSAPIRQGYKNIQYF	TRBD1	TRBV27	TRBJ2-4	few	17
TGCAGCGTTGACCGGGGGGGGACAGAGACCCAGTACTTC	CSVDRGGTETQYF	TRBD2	TRBV29-1	TRBJ2-5	few	13
TGCAGCGTTTCCCAGGGGCACACTGAAGCTTTCTTT	CSVSQGHTEAFF	NA	TRBV29-1	TRBJ1-1	NA	12
TGTGCCAGCAGCCAAGCTAGACCAGAAGTGGCAGGTGGCTACACCTTC	CASSQARPEVAGGYTF	NA	TRBV4-2	TRBJ1-2	NA	16
TGCGCCAGCAGCCAAGTCTCTAGCGGGGACACAGATACGCAGTATTTT	CASSQVSSGDTDTQYF	TRBD2	TRBV4-1	TRBJ2-3	NA	16
TGTGCCAGCAGGAGGGTGGCGCATGAAAAACTGTTTTTT	CASRRVAHEKLFF	NA	TRBV28	TRBJ1-4	NA	13
TGTGCCAGCAGTTACGGGCTAGCGGGGGACCCCGGGGAGCTGTTTTTT	CASSYGLAGDPGELFF	TRBD2	TRBV6-5	TRBJ2-2	NA	16
TGTGCCAGCAGTATGCGACTAGCGGAACACCAAGAGACCCAGTACTTC	CASSMRLAEHQETQYF	TRBD2	TRBV12-3/TRBV12-4	TRBJ2-5	few	16
TGTGCCAGCAGCCCCAGGGTAACGTCCTACAATGAGCAGTTCTTC	CASSPRVTSYNEQFF	NA	TRBV5-5	TRBJ2-1	few	15